This T cell receptor (beta chain) was recorded in a study of post-analysis software for immune sequencing data. Study-wide results and limits: Strong co-clustering by F measure linked samples that shared a preparation batch. Patients with multiple sclerosis recorded significantly lower normalized Chao1 diversity than controls, the study found. Patients showed TRBV5-6, TRBV5-1 and TRBV20-1 among five TRBV segments more frequent than in controls.

Prepared libraries of TCR beta cDNA carried unique molecular identifiers. The source material, about 0.9 to 10 million T cells, gave rise to about 520,000 cDNA molecules. From the PCR reads, TCRdb called clonotypes with MiXCR, one entry per CDR3 protein. The data contain some 890,000 distinct CDR3 sequences, approximately 53% of them seen just once; the ten biggest clones take up under 6%. The CDR3 is made up of 14 amino acids. Germline loops: CDR1 DFQATT, CDR2 SNEGSKA (reference sequence). This clonotype was detected ten times or more. As yet, its antigen is unknown. The sequence was obtained from a girl under 18 with multiple sclerosis. The V and J genes are TRBV20-1 and TRBJ2-1, with 16 bases lining up with TRBD2. Material: blood. Here the CDR3 DNA reads TGCAGCGGGACTAGCGGGGGGGATTACAATGAGCAGTTCTTC. Translating gives CSGTSGGDYNEQFF.